This TCR beta chain was sequenced in a study of CD8 T cells in ankylosing spondylitis. With molecular barcodes, quantitative 5'-RACE was used to make the TCR beta libraries. TCRdb used MiXCR to reprocess the 5' RACE reads, holding one entry per CDR3 protein. The sample records 390,000 or so distinct CDR3 sequences, 20% to 25% being singletons. This clonotype appeared a few times. The antigen remains unidentified. This CDR3 region has 17 residues. CDR1 and CDR2 from the germline V gene are DFQATT and SNEGSKA (reference sequence). V dropped 0 bases and J dropped 0 bases, with 17 bases sitting between them. Study-level points and caveats: Characteristic of ankylosing spondylitis blood, it appeared, was a TCR beta motif comprising about eight highly homologous variants. Clones that were linked to disease were CD8+ and were relatively rare in peripheral blood.

Sequencing was carried out using blood, either unsorted or a sorted T cell fraction (not recorded which). The source is a male donor with ankylosing spondylitis. The V and J genes are TRBV20-1 and TRBJ1-1; D is uncertain. The CDR3 region is CSARDRRPDSLNTEAFF. DNA for the CDR3: TGCAGTGCTAGAGATCGACGCCCCGATAGTTTGAACACTGAAGCTTTCTTT.